What follows are 29 T cell receptor beta chains derived from one specimen sequenced in a study of graft-versus-host responses after intestinal transplantation. Clones were sequenced by immunoSEQ multiplex PCR, and TCRdb holds only the in-frame ones, with some missing. The data show approximately 14,000 clones, around two thirds seen once. Processing released intraepithelial and lamina propria lymphocytes from the graft tissue. Specimen: ileum tissue, collected approximately 700 days after intestinal transplantation. These receptor sequences come from a human patient who received an intestinal transplant, so some T cells may come from the graft donor.

The rearrangement links TRBV7-6 to TRBJ1-1, with a weak D call TRBD1 (5 bases). The CDR3 loop spans 14 amino acids. CDR1 and CDR2 from the germline V gene are SGHVS and FNYEAQ. V lost 1 base and J lost 4, with 10 bases in between. CDR3 in DNA: TGTGCCAGCAGCTTAGTGCAGGGAGGCACTGAAGCTTTCTTT. Protein: CASSLVQGGTEAFF.

This clone was seen a handful of times. This sequence joins TRBV2 and TRBJ1-5, with D hard to call. Germline CDR1 is SNHLY and CDR2 is FYNNEI. V lost 5 bases, J lost 5 bases, and 10 bases lay in between. There are 13 residues in the CDR3. This CDR3 reads CASSSESDQPQHF. The CDR3 DNA sequence: TGTGCCAGCAGTTCTGAATCAGATCAGCCCCAGCATTTT.

About this clone itself: Other DNA sequences within the sample encode an identical CDR3. The rearrangement joins TRBV7-2 to TRBJ2-7; 8 nucleotides align to TRBD2. The CDR3 sequence is 16 residues long. Germline V gene sequence: CDR1 SGHTA, CDR2 FQGNSA. Trimming took 2 bases from V and 2 from J; bases not matched to a gene: 8. CDR3 sequence: CASSLRIAGGAYEQYF. CDR3 coding DNA: TGTGCCAGCAGCTTACGGATCGCGGGGGGCGCCTACGAGCAGTACTTC.

DNA of the CDR3: TGTGCCAGTACCACGACGCGGGCGGTGACCTACGAGCAGTACTTC. Amino acids: CASTTTRAVTYEQYF. The genes are TRBV19 and TRBJ2-7; perhaps TRBD2 as D (5 bases). The CDR3 has 15 amino acids. Germline V gives CDR1 LNHDA, CDR2 SQIVND (reference sequence). Between the trimmed V and J ends, which lost 7 bases and 2 bases, there was a span of 18 bases. The full variable domain, its missing parts supplied by reference TRBV19 and TRBJ2-7, is DGGITQSPKYLFRKEGQNVTLSCEQNLNHDAMYWYRQDPGQGLRLIYYSQIVNDFQKGDIAEGYSVSREKKESFPLTVTSAQKNPTAFYLCASTTTRAVTYEQYFGPGTRLTVT.

As concerns this clone: At the DNA level, this CDR3 is encoded by other sequences in the same sample as well. The genes are TRBV18 and TRBJ2-3, with a weak D call TRBD2 (7 bases). CDR1 and CDR2 (germline): KGHSH, LQKENI. V was clipped by 3 bases and J by 5 bases, with 12 bases between them. The CDR3 length is 14 residues. CDR3 region: CASSPAGAEDTQYF. CDR3 nucleotide sequence: TGTGCCAGCTCACCTGCGGGGGCGGAAGATACGCAGTATTTT. Combining the CDR3 with reference TRBV18 and TRBJ2-3 gives the whole variable domain NAGVMQNPRHLVRRRGQEARLRCSPMKGHSHVYWYRQLPEEGLKFMVYLQKENIIDESGMPKERFSAEFPKEGPSILRIQQVVRGDSAAYFCASSPAGAEDTQYFGPGTRLTVL.

In the case of this clone: Germline and junction disagree at one end, which may indicate a read error. The rearrangement joins TRBV19 to TRBJ1-5, with D hard to call. The CDR3 length is 11 residues. In germline, CDR1 is LNHDA, CDR2 SQIVND (reference sequence). The CDR3 loop reads CASSSGGYEDF. The CDR3 nucleotides read TGTGCCAGTAGCTCGGGCGGGTACGAGGATTTT.

J is TRBJ2-7 and V is TRBV7-9; 7 nucleotides agree with TRBD1. The trim removed 3 bases at V and 3 bases at J, leaving 8 bases unmatched. Germline CDR1 reads SEHNR; CDR2 reads FQNEAQ (reference sequence). The CDR3 is made up of 15 amino acids. The CDR3 nucleotides read TGTGCCAGCAGCTTCCTACAGGGGTCCCACTACGAGCAGTACTTC. Translation gives CASSFLQGSHYEQYF. The full variable domain, with the rest looked up from reference TRBV7-9 and TRBJ2-7, is DTGVSQNPRHKITKRGQNVTFRCDPISEHNRLYWYRQTLGQGPEFLTYFQNEAQLEKSRLLSDRFSAERPKGSFSTLEIQRTEQGDSAMYLCASSFLQGSHYEQYFGPGTRLTVT.

The chain couples TRBV30 to TRBJ1-1; 8 bases line up with TRBD1. CDR1 and CDR2 (germline): GTSNPN, SVGIG (reference sequence). CDR3 length: 16 residues. The junction had 6 bases not matched to a gene; V was cut back by 0 bases and J by 0 bases. The DNA for the CDR3 is TGTGCCTGGAGTGTGTGGACAGGGACAATGAACACTGAAGCTTTCTTT. It is translated as CAWSVWTGTMNTEAFF. Based on the CDR3 plus reference TRBV30 and TRBJ1-1, the full variable domain is SQTIHQWPATLVQPVGSPLSLECTVEGTSNPNLYWYRQAAGRGLQLLFYSVGIGQISSEVPQNLSASRPQDRQFILSSKKLLLSDSGFYLCAWSVWTGTMNTEAFFGQGTRLTVV.

Only a few counts were recorded for this clone. V and J are TRBV6-6 and TRBJ1-3; a weak D match, TRBD1 (6 bases). CDR3 length equals 15 residues. Germline-derived CDR1 and CDR2 are MNHNY and SVGAGI (reference sequence). V was clipped by 0 bases and J by 1 base, with 7 bases between them. The chain's CDR3 is CASSYSGGSGNTIYF. The CDR3 DNA sequence: TGTGCCAGCAGTTACTCAGGGGGTTCTGGAAACACCATATATTTT.

The rearrangement links TRBV5-4 to TRBJ2-7, with TRBD1 identical over 8 bases. Unmatched junction bases numbered 7, after V lost 2 bases and J lost 3 bases. This CDR3 has 15 amino acids. Per germline, CDR1 SGHNT and CDR2 YYREEE (reference sequence). CDR3 amino acids: CASSFHQGAFYEQYF. The CDR3 coding sequence is TGTGCCAGCAGCTTCCACCAGGGGGCATTCTACGAGCAGTACTTC.

Here the CDR3 DNA reads TGCGCCAGCAGTAGGGGACAGGTTAATTCACCCCTCCACTTT. It translates to CASSRGQVNSPLHF. The genes are TRBV10-2 and TRBJ1-6; 8 bases are shared with TRBD1. Per the germline V gene, CDR1 is WSHSY and CDR2 is SAAADI. V lost 5 bases to trimming and J lost 6 bases; unmatched junction nucleotides: 3. The CDR3 extends over 14 amino acids.

The chain links TRBV11-3 to TRBJ2-2, with a tentative D call TRBD2 (7 bases). V was shortened by 2 bases and J by 7 bases, with 11 bases between the two germline ends. This CDR3 is 14 amino acids long. Germline CDR1 SGHNT, CDR2 YENEEA. Here the CDR3 DNA reads TGTGCCAGCAGCTTACGGGGGGCTGTCGGGGAGCTGTTTTTT. Its protein product is CASSLRGAVGELFF. Full variable domain (outside the CDR3, taken from reference TRBV11-3 and TRBJ2-2): EAGVVQSPRYKIIEKKQPVAFWCNPISGHNTLYWYLQNLGQGPELLIRYENEEAVDDSQLPKDRFSAERLKGVDSTLKIQPAELGDSAVYLCASSLRGAVGELFFGEGSRLTVL.

The table lists this clone with a few counts. V usage is TRBV6-5 and J usage is TRBJ2-7; perhaps TRBD2 as D (5 bases). Trimming left V 1 base short and J 2 bases short, with 9 bases between. This CDR3 region has 14 residues. Germline assignment: CDR1 MNHEY and CDR2 SVGAGI. The CDR3 nucleotides are TGTGCCAGCAGTTACTACCGGGATACCTACGAGCAGTACTTC. It yields the protein CASSYYRDTYEQYF.

V and J are TRBV6-4 and TRBJ2-3; no firm D call. This CDR3 comprises 14 residues. V lost 5 bases and J 1 base, leaving 10 bases between the germline ends. Germline values: CDR1 MRHNA, CDR2 SNTAGT. The CDR3 region is CASSKAVGTDTQYF. CDR3 bases: TGTGCCAGCAGTAAGGCGGTCGGCACAGATACGCAGTATTTT.

This clone has only a few counts. V is TRBV9 and J is TRBJ2-5; TRBD2 matches 9 bases. V was pared by 0 bases and J by 0 bases, with 3 bases of the junction left unmatched. CDR1 and CDR2 (germline): SGDLS, YYNGEE. The length of the CDR3 is 16 residues. CDR3 nucleotide sequence: TGTGCCAGCAGCGTAGGTGCGGGGGGGTACCAAGAGACCCAGTACTTC. It specifies CASSVGAGGYQETQYF.

In this sample, this clone turned up a few times. The chain links TRBV5-1 to TRBJ2-7, with D hard to call. Germline CDR1 reads SGHRS; CDR2 reads YFSETQ. Trimming took 1 base from V and 3 from J, leaving 11 bases between them. There are 14 residues in the CDR3. The CDR3 bases are TGCGCCAGCAGCTTGACGTCAGGCCTCTACGAGCAGTACTTC. This translates into CASSLTSGLYEQYF.

Comments on this clone: The sample holds other DNA sequences that translate to the same CDR3. This chain joins TRBV4-1 and TRBJ2-3; D possibly corresponds to TRBD2 (6 bases). The V and J ends lost 0 bases and 2 bases respectively, with 15 bases between them. The CDR3 runs 17 residues. Germline CDR1 is MGHRA and CDR2 is YSYEKL. DNA of the CDR3: TGCGCCAGCAGCCAAGATCGCCCGGGACTCTTCACAGATACGCAGTATTTT. Translated: CASSQDRPGLFTDTQYF.

The chain joins TRBV4-3 to TRBJ1-6; D remains unclear. The CDR3 extends over 15 amino acids. Trimming removed 0 bases at V and 6 bases at J, with 9 bases between. The germline V gene has CDR1 LGHNA and CDR2 YSLEER. In DNA form, the CDR3 reads TGCGCCAGCAGCCAAGATAGAGGACTTAATTCACCCCTCCACTTT. Amino acids: CASSQDRGLNSPLHF.

This clone occurred a few times. As DNA, the CDR3 is TGCGCCAGCAGCTTGGAGGCAGGGGGTGGAAACACCATATATTTT. Protein product: CASSLEAGGGNTIYF. The gene calls are TRBV5-1 and TRBJ1-3; 7 positions agree with TRBD1. CDR1 and CDR2 from the germline V gene are SGHRS and YFSETQ. The CDR3 consists of 15 residues. Trimming removed 0 bases from V and 3 bases from J; junction bases left unmatched: 3.

The chain uses TRBV7-2 and TRBJ2-7; tentative D call: TRBD2 (5 bases). CDR1 and CDR2 from the germline V gene are SGHTA and FQGNSA. This CDR3 comprises 14 residues. V lost 5 bases and J lost 2, with 13 bases in between. Written as DNA, the CDR3 is TGTGCCAGCAGCGTGCGGGCCCAAGCCTACGAGCAGTACTTC. Protein product: CASSVRAQAYEQYF.

The chain couples TRBV7-8 to TRBJ2-5; weak D call: TRBD2 (6 bases). V lost 1 base, J lost 0 bases, and 12 bases lay in between. This CDR3 comprises 16 residues. CDR1 and CDR2 (germline): SGHVS, FQNEAQ. CDR3 sequence: CASSLGAGWYQETQYF. CDR3 coding DNA: TGTGCCAGCAGCTTAGGGGCGGGATGGTACCAAGAGACCCAGTACTTC.

This chain connects TRBV4-3 to TRBJ2-7, with D perhaps matching TRBD2 (6 bases). CDR1 and CDR2 from the germline V gene are LGHNA and YSLEER. V lost 0 bases and J lost 3, with 9 bases in between. CDR3 length: 14 amino acids. Written as DNA, the CDR3 is TGCGCCAGCAGCCAAGAAGCGACTAGCTACGAGCAGTACTTC. Translated, it gives CASSQEATSYEQYF.

The chain has TRBV20-1 and TRBJ1-2, with 7 bases that match TRBD1. Germline lookup yields CDR1 DFQATT and CDR2 SNEGSKA (reference sequence). Trimming removed 6 bases from V and 5 bases from J; junction bases left unmatched: 3. This CDR3 contains 11 residues. For the CDR3, the DNA is TGCAGTGCGGGACAGACTTATGGCTACACCTTC. Residues: CSAGQTYGYTF.

This clone was seen only a few times. The rearrangement uses TRBV25-1 and TRBJ1-2; 7 nucleotides agree with TRBD1. The CDR3 spans 11 residues. Germline V gives CDR1 MGHDK, CDR2 SYGVNS. CDR3 coding DNA: TGTGACGCGGAGGGGGCGGGTGGCTACACCTTC. This translates into CDAEGAGGYTF.

The chain combines TRBV4-3 with TRBJ2-7, with 10 positions matching TRBD2. Losses at the gene ends were 6 bases for V and 5 bases for J; bases not matched to a gene: 4. Germline CDR1 LGHNA, CDR2 YSLEER. CDR3 size: 13 residues. The CDR3: CASSLAGGDEQYF. For the CDR3, the DNA is TGCGCCAGCAGTTTAGCGGGGGGAGACGAGCAGTACTTC.

This chain links TRBV27 with TRBJ2-7, with a possible D match to TRBD1 (6 bases). Trimming removed 2 bases at V and 3 bases at J, with 8 bases between. This CDR3 is built from 13 residues. From germline, CDR1 is MNHEY and CDR2 SMNVEV (reference sequence). The CDR3 loop is CASSLMDSYEQYF. For the CDR3, the DNA is TGTGCCAGCAGTTTAATGGACAGCTACGAGCAGTACTTC.

The chain is built from TRBV7-2 and TRBJ2-1; 10 bases agree with TRBD2. The length of the CDR3 is 15 residues. V trimming: 8 bases; J trimming: 10 bases; junction bases outside the gene matches: 14. Germline V CDR1 and CDR2: SGHTA, FQGNSA. In DNA form, the CDR3 reads TGTGCCAGCGGCCCGGCCAGCGGGGGGGCACGAGAGCAGTTCTTC. Its translation is CASGPASGGAREQFF.

V usage is TRBV25-1 and J usage is TRBJ1-1, with 8 bases matching TRBD1. Germline assignment: CDR1 MGHDK and CDR2 SYGVNS. This CDR3 is built from 16 residues. With 7 bases clipped from V and 3 bases from J, the junction kept 13 bases outside the gene matches. In DNA, the CDR3 is TGTGCCAGCACTAAATTGACAGGGGAGAGGGACACTGAAGCTTTCTTT. Its translation: CASTKLTGERDTEAFF.

J is TRBJ2-3 and V is TRBV4-3; D remains unclear. Germline-derived CDR1 and CDR2 are LGHNA and YSLEER. Trimming shortened V by 1 base and J by 2 bases, and 16 bases separated the two germline ends. The CDR3 has 17 residues. This chain's CDR3 is CASSQARQRYSTDTQYF. CDR3 sequence (DNA): TGCGCCAGCAGCCAAGCTAGGCAGAGGTATTCCACAGATACGCAGTATTTT.